The rows below give T cell receptor beta chains drawn from one sample of a study of CD8 T cells in Susac syndrome. TCRdb reprocessed the immunoSEQ multiplex PCR reads via MiXCR and lists one record per CDR3 protein. Of fewer than 90,000 distinct CDR3 sequences listed, 90% to 95% are singletons. Material for sequencing was CD8+ T cells from PBMCs. The receptors were sampled from a human donor with Susac syndrome. Both conserved end residues are trimmed from each CDR3. Where a row states a size, it is once, few, many or the class of an expanded clone; other rows omit it.

V gene	J gene	clone size	CDR3 protein
TRBV7-6	TRBJ2-1	.	ASSLSRGASEQF
TRBV15	TRBJ1-2	.	ATSVYPGTLYGYT
TRBV10-2	TRBJ2-7	.	ASSELGTSGRAYEQY
TRBV9	TRBJ2-1	.	ASSVNVPAGAQMDHNEQF
TRBV27	TRBJ2-1	few	ASSLAGSSYNEQF
TRBV7-9	TRBJ1-1	.	ASSLEGVTEAF
TRBV12-3/TRBV12-4	TRBJ1-2	.	ASSSGQGLEGYT
TRBV19	TRBJ2-1	.	ASSIGGARAYNEQF
TRBV4-1	TRBJ1-2	.	ASSPGGDYGYT
TRBV6-6	TRBJ2-7	.	ASISGGANEQY
TRBV28	TRBJ2-7	few	ASRTGSSYEQY
TRBV20-1	TRBJ2-7	.	SASTGGGQGPYEQY
TRBV7-2	TRBJ1-3	.	ASSRQGSSPGNTIY
TRBV15	TRBJ2-1	.	ATSRFVSREQF
TRBV20-1	TRBJ1-1	.	SAQEVDRATEAF
TRBV15	TRBJ1-6	.	ATSSRAGYTDNSPLH
TRBV4-1	TRBJ1-1	.	ASSQDSGYLGEAF
TRBV27	TRBJ2-5	once	ASSFSGGPGETQY
TRBV6-1	TRBJ2-5	.	ASSRLAGGLGVRETQY
TRBV7-8	TRBJ2-7	.	ASSLARGPASSYEQY
TRBV5-1	TRBJ2-7	few	ASSHGQPSSYEQY
TRBV28	TRBJ2-7	.	ARNPGTGTYEQY
TRBV6-5	TRBJ2-7	.	ASTPGGGVREQY
TRBV29-1	TRBJ1-4	once	SVGTTGTNEKLF
TRBV20-1	TRBJ2-1	.	SARDRPGYNEQF
TRBV6-2/TRBV6-3	TRBJ2-3	.	ASSYGQRDTQY
TRBV20-1	TRBJ1-5	.	SAPRVESGQPQH
TRBV7-2	TRBJ1-6	.	ASSLAVYNSPLH